This T cell receptor (beta chain) was recorded in a study of cytomegalovirus exposure and HLA in healthy donors. Study summary: Genetic ancestry analysis placed about 80% of the roughly 400 donors that were genotyped in the Caucasian-associated cluster. Points from the study as a whole: With high specificity and sensitivity, the classifier reportedly diagnosed cytomegalovirus status. Reportedly, HLA-A and HLA-B alleles of most subjects were accurately predicted from TCR beta. Immune exposure was documented only through CMV serostatus.

Germline values: CDR1 SGHTA, CDR2 FQGNSA. This CDR3 is built from 16 residues. V was pared by 3 bases and J by 4 bases, with 6 bases of the junction left unmatched. Of note for this clone: Antigen: not known.

PCR was performed using 60 Vbeta and 13 Jbeta primers. The protocol was immunoSEQ multiplex PCR, while the TCRdb copy is restricted to in-frame clones and leaves out a portion. The sample carries some 180,000 clones, around 73% recorded once. The V and J genes are TRBV7-2 and TRBJ2-1, with 10 bases fitting TRBD2. This receptor was obtained from a woman between 18 and 29 years old in good health and CMV-seropositive. Sample: PBMCs. The CDR3 reads CASSFVAGGPYNEQFF. The CDR3 region has the DNA TGTGCCAGCAGCTTCGTAGCGGGGGGACCTTACAATGAGCAGTTCTTC.